This T cell receptor (beta chain) appears in the sequencing data of a study of T-cell reconstitution after alpha-beta-depleted transplantation in children. Study conclusions and caveats: Surviving recipient T cells and thymic progenitors accounted for the high day-60 TCRbeta diversity observed in some patients. After transplant, at about two months, alpha-beta T cells were reportedly derived from several hundred expanded graft clones. From newly produced T cells came most of the T-cell counts and diversity one year after transplant.

Unique molecular identifiers were built into the TCRbeta library. TCRdb ran MiXCR on the PCR reads and lists one entry per CDR3 protein. The data show 95,000 to 150,000 distinct CDR3 sequences, about 23% seen once. About this clonotype itself: As yet, its antigen is unknown.

The trim removed 9 bases at V and 1 base at J, leaving 7 bases unmatched. Germline CDR1 and CDR2: SGHTA and FQGNSA. This CDR3 is 15 amino acids long. The source is a male patient aged 2-9 years who had a stem cell transplant for chronic granulomatous disease, so the T cells may come from the graft donor. The input for sequencing was PBMCs, mostly from graft donor cells, taken 180 days after TCRalphabeta/CD19-depleted stem cell transplant. The genes are TRBV7-2 and TRBJ2-2; 8 bases line up with TRBD1. The CDR3 reads CASEKGTGNTGELFF. CDR3 DNA: TGTGCCAGTGAAAAAGGGACAGGGAACACCGGGGAGCTGTTTTTT.